The 2 T cell receptor beta chains in this list originate from one sample, sequenced in a study of blood T cells in healthy people across ages. A second PCR of roughly 6 to 12 cycles used a sample-barcoded 5' primer and a J-beta primer mix. MiXCR, run by TCRdb on the 5' RACE reads, gives a single entry per CDR3 protein. The repertoire includes under 1 million distinct CDR3 sequences, more than 40% of them detected once, and about 19% sits in the top ten. Source material: blood. These receptor sequences come from a man aged 55-75 years in good health.

This clonotype was seen only a few times. The chain employs TRBV7-8 and TRBJ2-5; D unresolved. Germline V lookup: CDR1 SGHVS, CDR2 FQNEAQ. The CDR3 runs to 16 residues. Trimming pared 7 bases from V and 1 base from J, leaving 19 bases between. CDR3 sequence: CASTISSFVFQETQYF. CDR3 in DNA: TGTGCCAGCACCATATCCTCATTTGTCTTCCAAGAGACCCAGTACTTC.

This rearrangement joins TRBV7-2 to TRBJ2-5; 11 bases map to TRBD2. V shed 5 bases, J shed 1 base, and the junction held 6 bases outside the gene matches. Germline assignment: CDR1 SGHTA and CDR2 FQGNSA. This CDR3 region has 16 residues. Written as DNA, the CDR3 is TGTGCCAGCAGCCCCCAGCTAGCGGGGGGCCAAGAGACCCAGTACTTC. As protein: CASSPQLAGGQETQYF.